The 6 T cell receptor beta chains below all came from one sample that was sequenced in a study of CD8 T cells in ankylosing spondylitis. Using its own MiXCR run on the 5' RACE reads, TCRdb lists one record per CDR3 protein. There are roughly 100,000 distinct CDR3 sequences in the sample; about 8.5% occur only once, and 9.9% lies in the top ten. The specimen sequenced was blood, either unsorted or a sorted T cell fraction (not recorded which). The receptor source for this set is a male donor with ankylosing spondylitis or in good health (not recorded which).

This clonotype was found many times. This chain connects TRBV5-1 to TRBJ2-1; possibly TRBD1 for D (5 bases). Trimming took off 1 base at V and 4 bases at J, with 9 bases between the two ends. Germline V CDR1 and CDR2: SGHRS, YFSETQ. There are 14 residues in the CDR3. The CDR3 coding sequence is TGCGCCAGCAGCTTGCCTCAGGGTTACAATGAGCAGTTCTTC. Its protein product is CASSLPQGYNEQFF.

V gene TRBV12-3 or TRBV12-4 combines with J gene TRBJ1-5; unclear D gene. The CDR3 is made up of 14 amino acids. Trimming removed 3 bases at V and 7 bases at J, with 13 bases between. The CDR3 DNA is TGTGCCAGCAGTTTTGGGGTGCTTGCCCAGCCCCAGCATTTT. It translates to CASSFGVLAQPQHF.

This clonotype was counted at least ten times. This chain connects TRBV5-1 to TRBJ1-5; D call uncertain. This CDR3 region has 15 residues. Germline CDR1 and CDR2: SGHRS and YFSETQ. Trimming took off 0 bases at V and 0 bases at J, with 7 bases between the two ends. CDR3 region: CASSLGQSSNQPQHF. The CDR3 DNA sequence: TGCGCCAGCAGCTTGGGGCAGTCTAGCAATCAGCCCCAGCATTTT. Complete variable domain (other parts from reference TRBV5-1 and TRBJ1-5): KAGVTQTPRYLIKTRGQQVTLSCSPISGHRSVSWYQQTPGQGLQFLFEYFSETQRNKGNFPGRFSGRQFSNSRSEMNVSTLELGDSALYLCASSLGQSSNQPQHFGDGTRLSIL.

This clonotype has a count of ten or more. This chain connects TRBV18 to TRBJ1-5; D unclear. CDR3 length: 15 amino acids. Germline values: CDR1 KGHSH, CDR2 LQKENI. Between the trimmed V and J ends, which lost 0 bases and 6 bases, there was a span of 12 bases. CDR3 region: CASSPPSGVGQPQHF. In DNA form, the CDR3 reads TGTGCCAGCTCACCACCATCTGGAGTTGGTCAGCCCCAGCATTTT.

This clonotype was seen ten or more times. The gene calls are TRBV5-1 and TRBJ2-3; a weak D match, TRBD1 (5 bases). The CDR3 is 14 amino acids. Trimming took off 2 bases at V and 2 bases at J, with 9 bases between the two ends. CDR1 and CDR2 (germline): SGHRS, YFSETQ. The CDR3 loop is CASSFGANTDTQYF. The CDR3 DNA is TGCGCCAGCAGCTTTGGGGCCAACACAGATACGCAGTATTTT.

This clonotype was counted ten times or more. V and J are TRBV28 and TRBJ1-1; D is unclear. This CDR3 has 13 amino acids. Looked up from germline, CDR1 is MDHEN and CDR2 is SYDVKM. Trimming took 10 bases from V and 6 from J, leaving 18 bases between them. CDR3 region: CATQRRDFAEAFF. The CDR3 DNA reads as TGTGCCACCCAAAGACGGGATTTCGCTGAAGCTTTCTTT.